This TCR beta chain was recorded in a study of T cells expressing NK-cell markers. General study points: Uncertainty persisted over the HCMV specificity of expanded NKG2C+ T cell clones. The same clonotypes also predominated in the CD3+CD56-NKG2C+ fraction of four donors.

The CDR3 is 16 amino acids. Germline-derived CDR1 and CDR2 are LGHNA and YSLEER. Concerning this clonotype: Its target is not known.

The cDNA for TCR beta came from 5'RACE template switching with UMIs. TCRdb re-called the 5' RACE reads and shows each CDR3 protein once, DNA omitted. The data include 440,000 or so distinct CDR3 sequences; the top ten clones carry roughly 8%. The sequenced sample consisted of blood T cells: a sorted CD56 or NKG2C T cell subset, CD4+ or CD8+ T cells, or bulk PBMC T cells (not recorded which). This sequence was found in a woman between 18 and 70 years old in good health. V gene TRBV4-3 combines with J gene TRBJ1-6; TCRdb picks TRBD1, but there is no DNA to check that call. The CDR3 sequence: CASSQEGSGVNSPLHF.